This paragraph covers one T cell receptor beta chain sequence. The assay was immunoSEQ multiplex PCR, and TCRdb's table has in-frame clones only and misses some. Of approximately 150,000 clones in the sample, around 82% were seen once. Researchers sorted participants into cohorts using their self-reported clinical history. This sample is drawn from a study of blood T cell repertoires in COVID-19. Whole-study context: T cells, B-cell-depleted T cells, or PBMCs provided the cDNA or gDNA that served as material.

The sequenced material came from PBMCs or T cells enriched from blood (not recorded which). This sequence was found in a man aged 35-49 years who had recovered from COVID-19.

The CDR3 region has the DNA TGTGCCAGCAGCCAAGGCGCAGGTTCGAAAGAGACCCAGTACTTC. This encodes CASSQGAGSKETQYF. The chain recombines TRBV3-1 (or the pseudogene TRBV3-2) with TRBJ2-5; no firm D call. Deletions cut 1 base from V and 3 bases from J, with 12 bases between. The CDR3 extends over 15 amino acids. Germline V gene sequence: CDR1 LGHDT, CDR2 YNNKEL (reference sequence).